One and the same sample provided the 10 T cell receptor beta chains below, sequenced in a study of STAT3 mutations in large granular lymphocyte leukemia. The table came from immunoSEQ multiplex PCR; TCRdb's copy has only in-frame clones and leaves some out. In the table there are approximately 42,000 clones, roughly 81% of which are singletons. These receptors' targets are unknown. Study-wide results and caveats: In T-cell large granular lymphocyte leukemia, about half of patients showed multiple immunodominant subclonotypes.

Input material: PBMCs. All receptors derive from a human donor with T large granular lymphocyte leukemia. Some clones in this sample may be carry-over from other donors' samples.

CDR3 DNA: TGTGCCAGCTCCGGGGGCCGAACCAAAAACATTCAGTACTTC. Translated, it gives CASSGGRTKNIQYF. V usage is TRBV6-5 and J usage is TRBJ2-4, with D perhaps TRBD1 or TRBD2 (6 bases each). Germline assignment: CDR1 MNHEY and CDR2 SVGAGI. V was trimmed by 8 bases and J by 2 bases, leaving 13 bases between them. The CDR3 is 14 residues long.

The rearrangement joins TRBV19 to TRBJ2-2, with D tentatively TRBD1 (6 bases). The germline CDR1 and CDR2 sequences are LNHDA and SQIVND (reference sequence). This CDR3 is built from 14 residues. V was cut by 5 bases and J by 6 bases, with 13 bases left in between. The CDR3 reads CASSPYQGSGELFF. In DNA, the CDR3 is TGTGCCAGTAGTCCCTACCAGGGGTCCGGGGAGCTGTTTTTT. Based on the CDR3 plus reference TRBV19 and TRBJ2-2, the full variable domain is DGGITQSPKYLFRKEGQNVTLSCEQNLNHDAMYWYRQDPGQGLRLIYYSQIVNDFQKGDIAEGYSVSREKKESFPLTVTSAQKNPTAFYLCASSPYQGSGELFFGEGSRLTVL.

The J gene is TRBJ1-2, the V gene TRBV28; D gene unclear. V lost 10 bases and J lost 4, with 16 bases in between. Germline V gene sequence: CDR1 MDHEN, CDR2 SYDVKM. The CDR3 totals 13 residues. The CDR3, as DNA: TGTGCCACCACTCCGGCCGTCACCTATGGCTACACCTTC. It is translated as CATTPAVTYGYTF.

This clone was seen a handful of times. This sequence joins TRBV5-1 and TRBJ1-6, with a possible D match to TRBD1 (5 bases). Trimming took 5 bases from V and 8 from J, leaving 17 bases between them. This CDR3 has 15 residues. Germline assignment: CDR1 SGHRS and CDR2 YFSETQ. DNA of the CDR3: TGCGCCAGCAGTTTCGGCACGTGGGACGATTCACCCCTCCACTTT. Its protein product is CASSFGTWDDSPLHF.

The chain is built from TRBV5-4 and TRBJ2-2, with 9 bases that match TRBD2. Trimming cost V 1 base and J 5 bases; bases outside gene matches: 6. The germline gives CDR1 SGHNT, CDR2 YYREEE (reference sequence). This CDR3 has 16 amino acids. CDR3 coding DNA: TGTGCCAGCAGCTTGCCCCTAGCGGGGAGAACCGGGGAGCTGTTTTTT. As protein: CASSLPLAGRTGELFF.

This sequence joins TRBV12-5 and TRBJ1-4; D is undetermined. V was cut by 2 bases and J by 5 bases, with 9 bases left in between. The germline CDR1 and CDR2 sequences are LGHNT and FRNRAP. The CDR3 is 14 residues long. CDR3 protein: CASGLRVSNEKLFF. CDR3 in DNA: TGTGCTAGTGGTTTGCGGGTGTCCAATGAAAAACTGTTTTTT.

The V call is TRBV5-6, the J call TRBJ1-2; 7 nucleotides match TRBD1. CDR3 size: 14 residues. The V gene end was trimmed by 0 bases and the J gene end by 6 bases; junction bases not matched to a gene: 5. Germline lookup yields CDR1 SGHDT and CDR2 YYEEEE. The CDR3 here is CASSLGQGIDGYTF. CDR3 nucleotide sequence: TGTGCCAGCAGCTTGGGACAGGGAATCGATGGCTACACCTTC.

The chain uses TRBV7-8 and TRBJ1-3; D is unresolved. V was clipped by 5 bases and J by 2 bases, with 16 bases between them. Germline V gene sequence: CDR1 SGHVS, CDR2 FQNEAQ. The CDR3 runs to 16 residues. DNA for the CDR3: TGTGCCAGCAGCCGCAGACCGGAGGTCCCTGGAAACACCATATATTTT. Translated: CASSRRPEVPGNTIYF.

The CDR3 nucleotides read TGTGCCAGCAGTGACAGGTTCTCAACTATGAACACTGAAGCTTTCTTT. Translation: CASSDRFSTMNTEAFF. The chain carries TRBV27 and TRBJ1-1, with D perhaps matching TRBD1 (6 bases). Between the trimmed V and J ends, which lost 5 bases and 0 bases, there was a span of 16 bases. The CDR3 totals 16 residues. Germline loops: CDR1 MNHEY, CDR2 SMNVEV (reference sequence).

This chain uses TRBV19 with TRBJ2-3, with D unclear. The V and J ends lost 1 base and 1 base respectively, with 12 bases between them. The CDR3 length is 16 residues. Germline lookup yields CDR1 LNHDA and CDR2 SQIVND (reference sequence). DNA of the CDR3: TGTGCCAGTAGTATAGGACCGACCTTCCGCACAGATACGCAGTATTTT. This encodes CASSIGPTFRTDTQYF.